These 5 T cell receptor beta chains share one sample of origin, sequenced in a study of blood T cell repertoires in COVID-19. The table came from immunoSEQ multiplex PCR; TCRdb's copy has only in-frame clones and leaves some out. The top ten hold about 6% of the sample, which has approximately 89,000 clones, roughly 80% seen once. Specimen: peripheral blood. All receptors derive from a man aged 70 or older with COVID-19, enrolled during active disease.

This sequence joins TRBV19 and TRBJ1-5, with D perhaps TRBD1 (5 bases). CDR1 is LNHDA, CDR2 SQIVND, per germline (reference sequence). This CDR3 region has 13 residues. Trimming took off 0 bases at V and 11 bases at J, with 11 bases between the two ends. The DNA for the CDR3 is TGTGCCAGTAGTATAGATCTGCGCAGGGCCCAGCATTTT. Its protein is CASSIDLRRAQHF.

The chain combines TRBV18 with TRBJ1-4, with D unclear. CDR3 length: 15 residues. The V end lost 6 bases, the J end lost 0 bases, and 11 bases lay between the germline ends. CDR1 and CDR2 from the germline V gene are KGHSH and LQKENI. CDR3 DNA: TGTGCCAGCTCTCTTAGCGCTGCAACTAATGAAAAACTGTTTTTT. Translation: CASSLSAATNEKLFF.

The chain couples TRBV28 to TRBJ1-5; maybe TRBD1 (5 bases). Germline V gene sequence: CDR1 MDHEN, CDR2 SYDVKM. The CDR3 runs to 19 residues. Trimming pared 3 bases from V and 0 bases from J, leaving 21 bases between. CDR3 loop: CASSFPAGRPNYSNQPQHF. Here the CDR3 DNA reads TGTGCCAGCAGTTTCCCCGCGGGGCGTCCAAATTATAGCAATCAGCCCCAGCATTTT.

The CDR3 sequence: CASSLREETQYF. The DNA of the CDR3 is TGTGCCAGCAGCTTGAGAGAAGAGACCCAGTACTTC. The chain carries TRBV5-4 and TRBJ2-5; D is unresolved. Germline CDR1 is SGHNT and CDR2 is YYREEE (reference sequence). There are 12 residues in the CDR3. Deletions cut 1 base from V and 3 bases from J, with 4 bases between.

The V call is TRBV6-2 or TRBV6-3, the J call TRBJ1-5; D might be TRBD1 (6 bases). CDR3 length equals 18 residues. In germline, CDR1 is MNHEY, CDR2 SVGEGT. Deletions cut 0 bases from V and 5 bases from J, with 20 bases between. CDR3 sequence (DNA): TGTGCCAGCAGTTACTCGGAGGTTGGTACAGGGTCAGATCAGCCCCAGCATTTT. It yields the protein CASSYSEVGTGSDQPQHF.